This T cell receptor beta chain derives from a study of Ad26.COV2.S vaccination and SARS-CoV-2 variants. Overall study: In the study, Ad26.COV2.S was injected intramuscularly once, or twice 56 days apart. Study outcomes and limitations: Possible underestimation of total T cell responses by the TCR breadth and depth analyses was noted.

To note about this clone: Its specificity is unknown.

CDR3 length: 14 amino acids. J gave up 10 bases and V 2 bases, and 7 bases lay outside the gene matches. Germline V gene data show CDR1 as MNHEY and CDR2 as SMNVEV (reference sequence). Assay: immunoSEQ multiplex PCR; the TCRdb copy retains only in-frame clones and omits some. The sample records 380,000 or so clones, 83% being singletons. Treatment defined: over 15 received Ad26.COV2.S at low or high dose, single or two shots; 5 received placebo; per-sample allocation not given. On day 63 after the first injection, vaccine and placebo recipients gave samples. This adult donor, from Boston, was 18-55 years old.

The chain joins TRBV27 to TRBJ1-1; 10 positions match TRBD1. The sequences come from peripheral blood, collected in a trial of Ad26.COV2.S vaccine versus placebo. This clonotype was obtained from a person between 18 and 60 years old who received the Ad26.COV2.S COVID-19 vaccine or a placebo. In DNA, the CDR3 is TGTGCCAGCAGTTTAAAAGGGACAGGGGATGCAGCTTTCTTT. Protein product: CASSLKGTGDAAFF.